The clone carrying this T cell receptor beta chain was recorded a few times. Its target is not known. The sample is drawn from a study of T-cell reconstitution after alpha-beta-depleted transplantation in children. Study-level results: At around two months after transplant, the alpha-beta T cells were reportedly derived from several hundred expanded clones that came from non-depleted graft cells.

Molecular barcoding with unique molecular identifiers was used for the TCRbeta library. One entry per CDR3 protein results from TCRdb running MiXCR on the PCR reads. The profile covers some 840,000 distinct CDR3 sequences, with less than 20% appearing a single time and approximately 5% taken by the ten largest. The source is a male patient between 10 and 17 years old who had a stem cell transplant for acute lymphoblastic leukemia, so the T cells may come from the graft donor. Sequenced material: PBMCs, mostly from graft donor cells, taken 360 days after TCRalphabeta/CD19-depleted stem cell transplant.

CDR3 coding DNA: TGTGCCATCAGAAGGGACAGGCCCTACTACAATGAGCAGTTCTTC. Translated, it gives CAIRRDRPYYNEQFF. V and J are TRBV10-3 and TRBJ2-1; TRBD1 aligns across 8 bases. CDR1 and CDR2 from the germline V gene are ENHRY and SYGVKD. There are 15 residues in the CDR3. Germline trimming cut 6 bases from V and 3 bases from J; bases unmatched to any gene: 7.